This T cell receptor (beta chain) emerged from a study of beta chain features in type 1 diabetes. Study information: Examined across all samples were roughly 110,000,000 sorted cells.

This clone was seen ten or more times. TCRB transcripts that were expressed got sequenced, as all of the isolated RNA had been reverse transcribed. The table came from immunoSEQ multiplex PCR; TCRdb's copy has only in-frame clones and leaves some out. The repertoire holds 310,000 or so clones, with under 8.5% as singletons. The V gene lost 2 bases and the J gene lost 1 base, with 11 bases spanning the gap. Germline CDR1 SGHNT, CDR2 YYREEE (reference sequence). CDR3 length: 15 amino acids. The chain links TRBV5-4 to TRBJ2-3, with D possibly being TRBD2 (5 bases). This clonotype originated in a young woman in good health. The specimen sequenced was central memory CD4+ T cells from blood. CDR3 DNA sequence: TGTGCCAGCAGCTTATCGAGCGGACGCACAGATACGCAGTATTTT. The encoded protein is CASSLSSGRTDTQYF.